Here is one TCR beta chain with its context. The antigen remains unidentified. The data derive from a study of cytomegalovirus exposure and HLA in healthy donors. As for the study in general: Unique TCR beta sequences numbering around 110 million came from about 179 million T cells in an earlier analysis. Study-wide findings and caveats: Several of the most significant clusters appeared linked to common viral pathogens, based on a later analysis. For most TCR beta V segments, an earlier analysis put the productive rate at about 90% or about 30% of the time.

Primers for the PCR totalled 60 Vbeta and 13 Jbeta. Produced via immunoSEQ multiplex PCR; TCRdb's table is partial and in-frame only. Recorded here are 55,000 to 85,000 clones; the top ten clones represent 2% to 2.5%. Germline loops: CDR1 MNHEY, CDR2 SMNVEV (reference sequence). The length of the CDR3 is 13 residues. Trimming stripped 5 bases from V and 9 bases from J, with 14 bases between. Sequencing was performed on PBMCs. V usage is TRBV27 and J usage is TRBJ1-5; D is undetermined. This clonotype was sampled from a female donor in good health and CMV-seropositive. CDR3 bases: TGTGCCAGCAGTCCGGACTCCGTGGGGCCCCAGCATTTT. This codes for CASSPDSVGPQHF.